This entry lists 18 T cell receptor beta chains sequenced from one sample in a study of CD8+CD57+ T cells in acquired aplastic anemia. CDR3 and TCR beta VDJ profiling relied on a genomic DNA template. TCRdb recomputed calls from the reads with MiXCR, one row per CDR3 protein. The sample yields hundreds of thousands of distinct CDR3 sequences, approximately 32% seen once. Only patients with CD8+CD57+ cell expansion on flow cytometry were chosen for sequencing. Sequenced sample: sorted CD4+, CD8+, or CD8+CD57+ T cells (not recorded which) from PBMCs. Receptors originate from a human donor with aplastic anemia.

The V gene is TRBV2, the J gene TRBJ1-6, with 9 bases identical to TRBD1. This CDR3 has 14 residues. Germline assignment: CDR1 SNHLY and CDR2 FYNNEI. After removal of 8 bases from V and 7 bases from J, the junction contained 6 bases not matched to a gene. Here the CDR3 reads CASCRQGGNSPLHF. The CDR3 DNA reads TGTGCCAGCTGTAGACAGGGGGGAAATTCACCCCTCCACTTT.

This clonotype was seen only a few times. This rearrangement joins TRBV4-3 to TRBJ2-7; D is possibly TRBD1 or TRBD2 (5 bases each). Between the trimmed V and J ends, which lost 0 bases and 4 bases, there was a span of 10 bases. CDR3 length: 14 residues. Germline CDR1 LGHNA, CDR2 YSLEER. Here the CDR3 reads CASSQEEGKYEQYF. The CDR3 DNA reads TGCGCCAGCAGCCAAGAAGAGGGGAAGTACGAGCAGTACTTC.

This clonotype was counted at least ten times. V usage is TRBV7-3 and J usage is TRBJ2-1, with 8 bases fitting TRBD2. This CDR3 region has 13 residues. The germline CDR1 and CDR2 sequences are SGHTA and FQGTGA. J lost 6 bases, V lost 5 bases, and 3 bases had no gene match. The CDR3: CASSGGTSNEQFF. The DNA for the CDR3 is TGTGCCAGCAGCGGGGGGACTAGCAATGAGCAGTTCTTC.

This chain connects TRBV27 to TRBJ1-4; D remains unclear. Germline assignment: CDR1 MNHEY and CDR2 SMNVEV (reference sequence). The CDR3 has 15 amino acids. The V and J ends lost 1 base and 3 bases respectively, with 9 bases between them. CDR3 in amino acids: CASSLFRSSNEKLFF. For the CDR3, the DNA is TGTGCCAGCAGTTTATTCCGAAGTTCTAATGAAAAACTGTTTTTT.

This chain joins TRBV11-2 and TRBJ2-3, with 10 bases that match TRBD2. Germline CDR1 SGHAT, CDR2 FQNNGV. Losses at the gene ends were 3 bases for V and 6 bases for J; bases not matched to a gene: 12. This CDR3 is 17 amino acids long. CDR3 sequence (DNA): TGTGCCAGCAGCTTGGAGACCACTAGCGGGGCGGTCGATACGCAGTATTTT. Protein product: CASSLETTSGAVDTQYF.

This clonotype was detected many times. The V and J genes are TRBV10-2 and TRBJ2-7; TRBD2 matches 7 bases. This CDR3 comprises 15 residues. CDR1 and CDR2 from the germline V gene are WSHSY and SAAADI. V gave up 2 bases and J gave up 3 bases; unmatched junction bases: 7. The CDR3 sequence is CASSEVQWGGYEQYF. In DNA, the CDR3 is TGCGCCAGCAGTGAGGTACAGTGGGGGGGCTACGAGCAGTACTTC.

The chain is built from TRBV5-1 and TRBJ2-1; 9 nucleotides align to TRBD2. This CDR3 is 16 amino acids long. Trimming cost V 3 bases and J 5 bases; bases outside gene matches: 9. CDR1 is SGHRS and CDR2 is YFSETQ in the germline V gene. The CDR3 reads CASSYGLLAGDNEQFF. CDR3 nucleotides: TGCGCCAGCAGCTACGGACTGTTAGCGGGGGACAATGAGCAGTTCTTC.

This clonotype was counted ten times or more. This sequence joins TRBV2 and TRBJ1-5; TRBD1 aligns across 7 bases. This CDR3 contains 14 residues. Germline CDR1 is SNHLY and CDR2 is FYNNEI. Trimming at V came to 3 bases and at J to 4 bases, leaving 3 bases not matched to a gene. CDR3 protein: CASSDNRGNQPQHF. CDR3 DNA sequence: TGTGCCAGCAGTGACAACAGGGGAAATCAGCCCCAGCATTTT.

This CDR3 reads CSARELRLNTEAFF. Here the CDR3 DNA reads TGCAGTGCTAGAGAGCTTCGTCTGAACACTGAAGCTTTCTTT. This sequence joins TRBV20-1 and TRBJ1-1, with D unclear. The CDR3 extends over 14 amino acids. V gave up 0 bases and J gave up 0 bases, with 8 bases separating them. Germline-derived CDR1 and CDR2 are DFQATT and SNEGSKA (reference sequence).

To note about this clonotype: A much larger clone differs from this one at a single base, so this may be a read error. This chain links TRBV7-2 with TRBJ1-3; the match to TRBD1 covers 7 bases. The germline V gene encodes CDR1 SGHTA and CDR2 FQGNSA. The CDR3 is made up of 14 amino acids. The CDR3 DNA is TGTGCCAGCAGCCTGCTGACAGGGATACACACCGTATATTTT. It codes for CASSLLTGIHTVYF.

There are a few counts of this clonotype. The CDR3 reads CASSLGSGLANTDTQYF. In nucleotides, the CDR3 is TGTGCCAGCAGCTTAGGATCGGGACTAGCGAACACAGATACGCAGTATTTT. The V call is TRBV7-9, the J call TRBJ2-3, with 10 nucleotides matching TRBD2. Losses at the gene ends were 1 base for V and 2 bases for J; bases not matched to a gene: 6. The CDR3 is 17 residues long. Germline-derived CDR1 and CDR2 are SEHNR and FQNEAQ (reference sequence). The full variable domain, rest sourced from reference TRBV7-9 and TRBJ2-3, is DTGVSQNPRHKITKRGQNVTFRCDPISEHNRLYWYRQTLGQGPEFLTYFQNEAQLEKSRLLSDRFSAERPKGSFSTLEIQRTEQGDSAMYLCASSLGSGLANTDTQYFGPGTRLTVL.

This clonotype was seen ten or more times. The chain recombines TRBV2 with TRBJ1-5; the D is unclear. The CDR3 runs to 15 residues. Germline V gene lookup returns CDR1 SNHLY and CDR2 FYNNEI. The V end lost 8 bases, the J end lost 1 base, and 15 bases lay between the germline ends. CDR3 DNA sequence: TGTGCCAGCGCCGGCGGGTCTTGGAGCAATCAGCCCCAGCATTTT. Its protein is CASAGGSWSNQPQHF.

The chain is built from TRBV2 and TRBJ2-1, with D perhaps TRBD1 or TRBD2 (6 bases each). V lost 11 bases and J lost 5, with 19 bases in between. The germline V gene has CDR1 SNHLY and CDR2 FYNNEI. This CDR3 spans 14 amino acids. The CDR3 DNA follows: TGTGCCGGTCACGGGGGCGATTATAACAATGAGCAGTTCTTC. This sequence encodes CAGHGGDYNNEQFF. The variable domain in full, with the rest retrieved from reference TRBV2 and TRBJ2-1, is EPEVTQTPSHQVTQMGQEVILRCVPISNHLYFYWYRQILGQKVEFLVSFYNNEISEKSEIFDDQFSVERPDGSNFTLKIRSTKLEDSAMYFCAGHGGDYNNEQFFGPGTRLTVL.

The chain has TRBV14 and TRBJ1-2; D is ambiguous. CDR3 length: 18 amino acids. V shed 6 bases and J shed 0 bases, with 23 bases lying between them. Germline V lookup: CDR1 SGHDN, CDR2 FVKESK. The CDR3 nucleotides read TGTGCCAGCAGTCGAGGAAACCCCAGCCCCCCGTCTAACTATGGCTACACCTTC. Amino acids: CASSRGNPSPPSNYGYTF. Variable domain in full (rest from reference TRBV14 and TRBJ1-2): EAGVTQFPSHSVIEKGQTVTLRCDPISGHDNLYWYRRVMGKEIKFLLHFVKESKQDESGMPNNRFLAERTGGTYSTLKVQPAELEDSGVYFCASSRGNPSPPSNYGYTFGSGTRLTVV.

This clonotype has a count of ten or more. The chain employs TRBV29-1 and TRBJ1-1; D call uncertain. The CDR3 length is 12 residues. Germline V gene lookup returns CDR1 SQVTM and CDR2 ANQGSEA. Trimming stripped 6 bases from V and 5 bases from J, with 13 bases between. CDR3 in DNA: TGCAGCGTAGGGAGGACGGGGACTGAAGCTTTCTTT. Translation: CSVGRTGTEAFF.

The chain is built from TRBV30 and TRBJ1-5; 7 bases line up with TRBD1. The J segment lost 6 bases and the V segment lost 0 bases, leaving 11 bases of the junction unmatched. In germline, CDR1 is GTSNPN, CDR2 SVGIG (reference sequence). The CDR3 loop spans 16 amino acids. The CDR3 nucleotides are TGTGCCTGGAGTGTACGTAGAGGGGGCGCCGGTCAGCCCCAGCATTTT. Protein product: CAWSVRRGGAGQPQHF.

A few counts support this clonotype. The rearrangement links TRBV11-2 to TRBJ1-1; D uncertain. This CDR3 has 17 residues. Germline CDR1 and CDR2: SGHAT and FQNNGV. V dropped 3 bases and J dropped 0 bases, with 17 bases sitting between them. The CDR3 region is CASSFLPTGRVNTEAFF. In DNA form, the CDR3 reads TGTGCCAGCAGCTTCCTTCCTACGGGGAGGGTGAACACTGAAGCTTTCTTT.

At least ten counts were recorded for this clonotype. V is TRBV10-2 and J is TRBJ2-7; D ambiguous. The germline gives CDR1 WSHSY, CDR2 SAAADI. This CDR3 is built from 12 residues. Trimming removed 2 bases at V and 3 bases at J, with 5 bases between. The CDR3 protein is CASSESNYEQYF. The CDR3 DNA reads as TGCGCCAGCAGTGAGAGCAACTACGAGCAGTACTTC.